This T cell receptor beta chain was documented in a study of cytomegalovirus exposure and HLA in healthy donors. Study-wide background: In a previous analysis, approximately 110 million unique TCR beta sequences were found from 150 million to 200 million T cells.

Trimming stripped 3 bases from V and 0 bases from J, with 11 bases between. The CDR3 has 15 amino acids. Germline values: CDR1 KGHSH, CDR2 LQKENI. This PCR relied on a set of 60 Vbeta primers and 13 Jbeta primers. The table came from immunoSEQ multiplex PCR; TCRdb's copy has only in-frame clones and leaves some out. The data contain 150,000 to 200,000 clones, just under 80% of them singletons. The clonotype originates from a woman aged 25 to 45 in good health and CMV-seropositive. The chain carries TRBV18 and TRBJ1-1; tentatively, D is TRBD1 (5 bases). The material sequenced was PBMCs. CDR3 bases: TGTGCCAGCTCACCTCTTGGGGCCCTGAACACTGAAGCTTTCTTT. Translated, it gives CASSPLGALNTEAFF.